This T cell receptor (beta chain) stems from a study of Ad26.COV2.S vaccination and SARS-CoV-2 variants (dated by TCRdb to the early 2020s). General notes on the study: Vaccine-arm donors were drawn from COV1001, a multicentre, randomized, double-blind, placebo-controlled phase I-IIa trial of Ad26.COV2.S in healthy adults. Ad26.COV2.S was administered intramuscularly at a dose of 5x10^10 or 1x10^11 viral particles, either as one shot or as two shots given 56 days apart. TCRbeta repertoire sequencing was used to assess the specificity and breadth of SARS-CoV-2-reactive T cell receptors after Ad26.COV2.S vaccination. The TCR-sequenced set comprised about 32 samples: about 19 Ad26.COV2.S vaccine recipients, 5 placebo recipients and 8 SARS-CoV-2 convalescent individuals. Participants in the trial were split at random into five groups of five each, receiving low-dose or high-dose Ad26.COV2.S once or twice, or else placebo on both occasions. Throughout the experiments and outcome assessment, investigators stayed blinded to trial group allocation.

V loses 5 bases of germline sequence and J loses 0 bases, and the interval between the two ends is 11 bases. Taken from cysteine to phenylalanine, the CDR3 has 15 residues. Only CDR3 DNA remains: 45 bases, in frame from the first base. Per the germline V gene, SNHLY is the CDR1 and FYNNEI is the CDR2. TCRbeta CDR3 regions were sequenced with the immunoSEQ Assay. After extraction, genomic DNA underwent amplification by bias-controlled multiplex PCR, followed by high-throughput sequencing. Per the source publication's procedure: To quantify the absolute abundance of each unique TCRbeta CDR3 region, sequences were collapsed and filtered. T cell fraction was estimated by normalizing TCRbeta template counts to usable DNA, which was measured by amplifying reference genes present in all nucleated cells. Repertoire TCRs were annotated as SARS-CoV-2-specific by exact matching of V gene, CDR3 amino acid sequence and J gene to a known reactive TCR set. The reference SARS-CoV-2 TCR set was obtained from MIRA and was filtered for enrichment in COVID-19-positive ImmuneCODE repertoires, whereby public or cross-reactive TCRs were removed. Using the MIRA antigens, annotated TCRs were further analysed by specific ORF or by position within an ORF. Breadth was defined as annotated unique rearrangements over total unique productive rearrangements; depth was the summed frequency of those rearrangements. Group comparisons of TCR breadth used two-sided Wilcoxon rank-sum tests. Entries here come from immuneACCESS through TCRdb and include only in-frame sequences with V and J called. Some clones fail to appear in such tables; in the studies checked, an unresolved V gene covers under half of the shortfall, and the cause of the remainder is unknown. The DNA gave D and trimming, while V, J and clone size come from that table. The sample includes about 380,000 clones, with about 80% observed a single time. The top ten constitute approximately 7% of the sample.

The treatment or condition label here, explained by the study, means: roughly 18 received Ad26.COV2.S at low or high dose, single or two shots; roughly five received placebo; per-sample allocation not given. For vaccine and placebo recipients, repertoires were sequenced using samples collected on day 63 after the first injection. In Cohort 1b, about 27 adults aged 18-55 years were enrolled at a single site in Boston, USA, between 29 July and 7 August 2020. Ad26.COV2.S was a replication-incompetent adenovirus type 26 vector that expressed a prefusion-stabilized SARS-CoV-2 spike protein derived from the original Wuhan strain. The paper's findings and limits, for the study overall: Vaccine and placebo recipients had similar non-spike TCR breadth, a finding consistent with the vaccine containing only spike. After vaccination, substantial breadth of spike-specific CD8+ and CD4+ T cell responses was reported. The authors noted that the TCR breadth and depth analyses may have underestimated total T cell responses. Compared with placebo recipients, Ad26.COV2.S recipients showed higher spike-specific TCR breadth (P = 0.0014). The study lacked the statistical power to compare responses across vaccine doses or regimens.

About this clone itself: Its antigen is currently not known. No base-level quality is on record; no much larger clone is a single base apart.

This chain joins TRBV2 to TRBJ2-1; too little of a D gene remains to name it. The sample in question was peripheral blood, obtained in a trial of Ad26.COV2.S vaccine versus placebo. This receptor was obtained from a person aged 18-65 years who received the Ad26.COV2.S COVID-19 vaccine or a placebo. The CDR3 reads as follows: CASSPNSLSYNEQFF. At the DNA level, the sequence is TGTGCCAGCAGTCCTAATAGCCTCTCCTACAATGAGCAGTTCTTC. The full variable domain, completed from the reference TRBV2 and TRBJ2-1 proteins outside the CDR3, reads EPEVTQTPSHQVTQMGQEVILRCVPISNHLYFYWYRQILGQKVEFLVSFYNNEISEKSEIFDDQFSVERPDGSNFTLKIRSTKLEDSAMYFCASSPNSLSYNEQFFGPGTRLTVL.